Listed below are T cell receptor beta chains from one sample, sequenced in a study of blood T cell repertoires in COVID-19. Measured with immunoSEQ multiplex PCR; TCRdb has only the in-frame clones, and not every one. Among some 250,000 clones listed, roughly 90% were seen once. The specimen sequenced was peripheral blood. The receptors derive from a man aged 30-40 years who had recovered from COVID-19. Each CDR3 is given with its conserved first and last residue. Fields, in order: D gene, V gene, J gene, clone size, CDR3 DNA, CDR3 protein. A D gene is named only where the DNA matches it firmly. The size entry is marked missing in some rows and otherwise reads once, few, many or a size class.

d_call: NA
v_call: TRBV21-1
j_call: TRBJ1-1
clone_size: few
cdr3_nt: TGTGCCAGCCGCAAGGGGAGGAACACTGAAGCTTTCTTT
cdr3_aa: CASRKGRNTEAFF

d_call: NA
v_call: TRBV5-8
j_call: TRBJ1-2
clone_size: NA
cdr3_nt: TGTGCCAGCGGGAGTTGGGCTTATGGCTACACCTTC
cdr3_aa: CASGSWAYGYTF

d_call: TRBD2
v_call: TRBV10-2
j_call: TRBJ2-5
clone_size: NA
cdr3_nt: TGCGCCAGTAACAATCCAAGCGGGGGACAAGAGACCCAGTACTTC
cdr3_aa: CASNNPSGGQETQYF

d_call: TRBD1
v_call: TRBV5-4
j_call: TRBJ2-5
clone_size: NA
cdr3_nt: TGTGCCAGCAGCCCCCGGACAGGGGAAGAGACCCAGTACTTC
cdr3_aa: CASSPRTGEETQYF

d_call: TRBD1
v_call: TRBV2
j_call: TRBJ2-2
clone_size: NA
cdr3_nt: TGTGCCAGCAGGGACACAGGGGCGGCGCTCACCGGGGAGCTGTTTTTT
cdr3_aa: CASRDTGAALTGELFF

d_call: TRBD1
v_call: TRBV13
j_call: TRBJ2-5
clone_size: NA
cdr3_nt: TGTGCCAGCAGCCACCGACAGGGGGCGTATGAGACCCAGTACTTC
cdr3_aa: CASSHRQGAYETQYF

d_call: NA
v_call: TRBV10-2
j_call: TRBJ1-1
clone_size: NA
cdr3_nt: TGCGCCAGCAGCCGGGGGAGGGTGGTGAACACTGAAGCTTTCTTT
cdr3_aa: CASSRGRVVNTEAFF

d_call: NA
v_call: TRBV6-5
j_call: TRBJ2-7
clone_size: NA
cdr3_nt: TGTGCCAGCAGTCCAGGGGATATCTACGAGCAGTACTTC
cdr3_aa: CASSPGDIYEQYF

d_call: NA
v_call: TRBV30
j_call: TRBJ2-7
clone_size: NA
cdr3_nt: TGTGCCTGGAGTGACAGCTACGAGCAGTACTTC
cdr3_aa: CAWSDSYEQYF

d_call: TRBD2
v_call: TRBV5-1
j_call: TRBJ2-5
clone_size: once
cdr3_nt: TGCGCCAGCAGCCTCGGGACTAGCGGGGGGCCGTACCAAGAGACCCAGTACTTC
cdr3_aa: CASSLGTSGGPYQETQYF

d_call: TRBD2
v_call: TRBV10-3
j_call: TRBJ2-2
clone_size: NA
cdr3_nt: TGTGCCATCAGTGTTTCTAGCGGGAGTAACACCGGGGAGCTGTTTTTT
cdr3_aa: CAISVSSGSNTGELFF

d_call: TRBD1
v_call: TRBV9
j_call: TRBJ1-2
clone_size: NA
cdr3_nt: TGTGCCAGCAGCTGGGGGACAGCCTATGGCTACACCTTC
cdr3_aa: CASSWGTAYGYTF

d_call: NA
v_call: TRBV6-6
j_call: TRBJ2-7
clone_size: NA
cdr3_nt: TGTGCCAGCAGTACACCCCAGGCGGGGACGGGCGAGCAGTACTTC
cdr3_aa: CASSTPQAGTGEQYF

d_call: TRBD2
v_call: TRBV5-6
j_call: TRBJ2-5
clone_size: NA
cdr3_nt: TGTGCCAGCAGCCTTGGGACTAGCGGGCAAGAGACCCAGTACTTC
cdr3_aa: CASSLGTSGQETQYF

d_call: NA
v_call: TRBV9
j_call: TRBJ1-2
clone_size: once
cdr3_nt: TGTGCCAGCAGCGTAGGTGGGGGCGACTATGGCTACACCTTC
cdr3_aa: CASSVGGGDYGYTF

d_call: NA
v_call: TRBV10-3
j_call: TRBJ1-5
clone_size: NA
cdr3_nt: TGTGCCATCAGTGAACAGTCCCTTGGCAATCAGCCCCAGCATTTT
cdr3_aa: CAISEQSLGNQPQHF